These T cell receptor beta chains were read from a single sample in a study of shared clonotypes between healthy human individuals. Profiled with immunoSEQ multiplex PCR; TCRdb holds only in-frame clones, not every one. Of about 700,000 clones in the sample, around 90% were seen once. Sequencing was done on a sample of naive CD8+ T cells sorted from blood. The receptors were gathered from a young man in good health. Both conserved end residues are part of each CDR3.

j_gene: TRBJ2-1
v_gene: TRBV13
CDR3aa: CASSSDSGAFEQFF

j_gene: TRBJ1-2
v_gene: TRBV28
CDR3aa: CASSLDRRSYTF

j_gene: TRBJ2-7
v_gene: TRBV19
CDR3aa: CASSIRTAYEQYF

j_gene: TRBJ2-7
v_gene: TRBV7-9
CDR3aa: CASSPSYEQYF

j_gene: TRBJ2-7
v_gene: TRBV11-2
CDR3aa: CASSSTGTGAYEQYF

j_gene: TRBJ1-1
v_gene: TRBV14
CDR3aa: CASSPQLDRIQNTEAFF

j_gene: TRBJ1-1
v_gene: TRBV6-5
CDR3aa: CASSPTGNTEAFF

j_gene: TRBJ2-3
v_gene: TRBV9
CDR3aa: CASSVEPGTGTDTQYF

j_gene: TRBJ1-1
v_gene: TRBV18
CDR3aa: CASSPLGLRLNTEAFF

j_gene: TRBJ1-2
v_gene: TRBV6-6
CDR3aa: CASSYSITGSYYGYTF

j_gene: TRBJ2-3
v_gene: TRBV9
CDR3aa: CASSAWDRTDTQYF

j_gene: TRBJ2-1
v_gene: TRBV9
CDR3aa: CASSAWDRGYHEQFF

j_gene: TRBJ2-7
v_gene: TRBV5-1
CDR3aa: CASTPERGTYEQYF

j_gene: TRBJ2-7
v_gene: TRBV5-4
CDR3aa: CASSLEGNEQYF

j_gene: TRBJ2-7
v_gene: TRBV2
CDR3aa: CASMGQAYEQYF

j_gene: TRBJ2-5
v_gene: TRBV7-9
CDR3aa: CASSADRVSQYF

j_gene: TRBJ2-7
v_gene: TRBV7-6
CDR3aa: CASSLVGTSGSNEQYF

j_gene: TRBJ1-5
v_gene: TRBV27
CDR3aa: CASSVRDRGQPQHF

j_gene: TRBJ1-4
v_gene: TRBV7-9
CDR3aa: CASSLETDGEELFF

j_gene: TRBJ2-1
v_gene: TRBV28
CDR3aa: CASSLPDTMASGVYNEQFF

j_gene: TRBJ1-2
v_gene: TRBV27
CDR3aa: CASSVTGEGYGYTF

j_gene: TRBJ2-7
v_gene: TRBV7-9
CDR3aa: CASSPAGRNYEQYF

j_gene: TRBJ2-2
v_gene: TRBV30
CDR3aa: CAWTHLGAWNTGELFF